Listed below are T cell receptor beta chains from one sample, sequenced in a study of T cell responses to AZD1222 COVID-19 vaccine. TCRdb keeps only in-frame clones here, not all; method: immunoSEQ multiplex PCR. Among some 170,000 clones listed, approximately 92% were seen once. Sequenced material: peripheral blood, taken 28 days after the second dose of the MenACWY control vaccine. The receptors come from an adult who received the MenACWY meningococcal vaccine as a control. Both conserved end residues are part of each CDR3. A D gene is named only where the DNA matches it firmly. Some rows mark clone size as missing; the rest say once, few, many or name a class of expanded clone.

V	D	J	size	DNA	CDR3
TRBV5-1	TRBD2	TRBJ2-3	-	TGCGCCAGCAGCCGAAGCGGGGGGACCACAGATACGCAGTATTTT	CASSRSGGTTDTQYF
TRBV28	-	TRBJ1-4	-	TGTGCCAGCAGTTTTAGGGGGGCTAATGAAAAACTGTTTTTT	CASSFRGANEKLFF
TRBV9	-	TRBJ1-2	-	TGTGCCAGCAGCGTAGGCTCGTGGGGCGGCGAGGGGGGCTACACCTTC	CASSVGSWGGEGGYTF
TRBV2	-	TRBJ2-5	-	TGTGCCAGCAGTGAACATCGGTCCCAAGAGACCCAGTACTTC	CASSEHRSQETQYF
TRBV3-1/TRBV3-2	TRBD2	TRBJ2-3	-	TGTGCCAGCAGCCGAATAGGCGGGGGGGCATCAGATACGCAGTATTTT	CASSRIGGGASDTQYF
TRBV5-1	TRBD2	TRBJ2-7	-	TGCGCCAGCAGCCGGGGGGGCCGGGATTACGAGCAGTACTTC	CASSRGGRDYEQYF
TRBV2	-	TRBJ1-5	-	TGTGCCTGGGGGAACGGGGGCAATCAGCCCCAGCATTTT	CAWGNGGNQPQHF
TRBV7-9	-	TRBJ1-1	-	TGTGCCGCAAGGATTGGGGTGAACACTGAAGCTTTCTTT	CAARIGVNTEAFF
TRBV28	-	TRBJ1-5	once	TGTGCCAGCAGTTTAGGAAGGAGGGGGAGCAATCAGCCCCAGCATTTT	CASSLGRRGSNQPQHF
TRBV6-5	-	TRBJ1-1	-	TGTGCCAGCAGTTATCAGTCGAACACTGAAGCTTTCTTT	CASSYQSNTEAFF
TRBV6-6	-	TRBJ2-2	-	TGTGCCAGCAGTTACGGGGGGGGCGGCACCGGGGAGCTGTTTTTT	CASSYGGGGTGELFF